This TCR beta chain was obtained from a study of cytomegalovirus exposure and HLA in healthy donors (dated 2017 in TCRdb). A note on the overall study: An earlier analysis of several hundred of the donors reported 276 Gb of sequence data and 100 million to 120 million unique TCR beta sequences obtained from about 180 million T cells. An early release covering roughly 640 HLA-typed donors comprised roughly 300 gigabases of sequencing data and about 90 million unique TCR sequences. Of the roughly 400 genotyped donors, 81% were placed in the genetic ancestry cluster associated with self-reported Caucasian donors. The study aimed to test whether signatures of past pathogen exposure could be identified by cataloging public T cell receptors. The study used immunosequencing to profile the T cell repertoires of around 600 subjects and linked those repertoires to cytomegalovirus serostatus. A separate validation cohort of about 110 different subjects was used in addition to the approximately 610-subject first cohort. High-throughput TCR immunosequencing, statistical association of individual TCRs with disease status, and machine learning were combined to predict cytomegalovirus infection status. In a later analysis, previously published TCR beta repertoires from about 640 donors were re-analyzed and high-resolution HLA genotyping was added so that TCR occurrence patterns could be studied. Rather than using new phenotypic data, the later analysis identified candidate immune exposures from TCR beta sequences and from how often those sequences occurred across donors. To decide whether each TCR beta V gene segment behaved as functional or pseudogenic, an earlier analysis of several hundred of the donors relied on high-throughput TCR beta sequencing. Alongside the repertoire data, information on donor age, sex, ethnicity and CMV serostatus was compiled. A later genetic analysis used genome-wide SNP genotypes for 398 of the 666 donors, treating that subset as a discovery cohort. Every repertoire in the discovery cohort had been generated on one and the same sequencing platform. Both class I and class II loci were covered by HLA typing, at four-digit resolution. The number of donors typed differed by locus, with roughly 620-640 for A, B, C, DRB1 and DQB1, roughly 520 for DQA1, 600 to 610 for DPA1, and around 460 for DPB1. Because of strong linkage in the cohort, roughly five DR-DQ haplotypes were treated as single units for association and clustering. Among about 390 genotyped donors of the cohort, an average of 235,054 unique TCR beta nucleotide sequences were sequenced per donor, roughly a sixth of them non-productive. Broad study findings and their caveats: A later analysis found that TCR association rates varied across HLA loci, with DRB1 alleles showing the most associated TCRs and HLA-C alleles the fewest. According to a later genetic analysis, donors in an Asian-associated ancestry cluster had fewer N-insertions in productive TCRs than the approximately 670-donor mean. The study gave a list of roughly 150 TCR beta chains associated with cytomegalovirus. A later analysis reported that several top co-occurrence clusters appeared linked to parvovirus B19, influenza, CMV and Epstein-Barr virus. While some public TCRs were present in many individuals, most TCR sequences turned up only very rarely across donors. CMV serostatus was the only immune exposure information available for the cohort. A further reported finding was that TCR beta sequences accurately predicted the HLA-A and HLA-B alleles for most subjects in the first cohort. Specific HLA alleles were associated with roughly 17,000 TCR beta sequences at a false discovery rate of 0.05 in a later analysis. In both the original and validation cohorts, the classifier was reported to diagnose cytomegalovirus status with high specificity and sensitivity. The sequencing pipeline was judged likely to have produced a cluster of highly shared sequence variants as a technical artifact. Some IMGT-functional V segments, including TRBV6-2 and TRBV6-3, could not be distinguished by the 87-base-pair reads and were therefore excluded. The earlier analysis of 587 of the donors excluded 15 to 20 rarely observed V segments, including chromosome 9 orphons, because counts were too low. The cohort was sequenced for TCR beta chains only, and without alpha or paired-chain data the features that could be detected were limited. In a later analysis, HLA-associated TCR beta chains showed more clonal expansion and lower generation probabilities than non-associated chains that were equally common. A later genetic analysis associated a missense DCLRE1C variant with V-gene and J-gene trimming of TCR beta chains, and an independent cohort replicated the association. In vitro tests confirmed that a few of the cytomegalovirus-associated TCR beta chains recognize cytomegalovirus antigens. Linkage disequilibrium might explain the correlated functional status among segregating V segments, but an unknown experimental factor could not be ruled out. Because HLA typing was unavailable for some donors at each locus, only the typed subset was used in association tests. A later analysis found that most CMV-associated TCR beta chains appeared HLA-restricted, with HLA associations seemingly driven largely by CMV exposure. In an earlier analysis of approximately 590 of the donors, most TCR beta V segments were observed in productive rearrangements about 87% or about 30% of the time, broadly matching IMGT annotations. Strong co-occurrence of HLA alleles, especially DR and DQ, made assigning TCR associations to individual alleles difficult. Roughly uniform sequencing depth across donors was assumed in presence/absence analyses, although this assumption may not hold. It was suggested by the authors that the approach could potentially be generalized to other disease states and immunological phenotypes.

CDR1 and CDR2 (GTSNPN, SVGIG) derive from the germline V gene (reference sequence). Taken from cysteine to phenylalanine, the CDR3 has 15 residues. The DNA shown is the 45-base CDR3, in frame from base 1. V and J are truncated by 6 bases and 3 bases respectively, leaving an intervening sequence of 18 bases. Libraries were constructed by the immunoSEQ multiplex PCR assay. For the multiplex PCR, a mixture combining 60 forward primers for TCR Vbeta segments and 13 reverse primers for TCR Jbeta segments was used. Amplification of the CDR3 region of rearranged TCR beta genes was performed with a multiplex PCR assay on genomic DNA. Amplified TCR beta libraries were sequenced as 87-base-pair reads on the Illumina HiSeq System. In the paper's pipeline: A later analysis tallied 75 million to 95 million unique TCR beta chains across the 666 repertoires, and around 10 million of those chains were shared by two or more donors. Raw reads were error-corrected and collapsed into unique sequences by a nearest-neighbor algorithm in which closely related sequences were merged to remove PCR and sequencing errors. V, D and J gene segments were assigned by aligning CDR3 sequences to IMGT reference sequences. For a sequence to be retained, a match of at least six nucleotides to both a V gene segment and a J gene segment was required. Rearrangements were classified as productive when the CDR3 lacked stop codons and remained in frame with V and J, and all other rearrangements were classified as non-productive. Following IMGT convention, CDR3 was defined as the stretch from the second conserved V-encoded cysteine up to the conserved J-encoded phenylalanine. In an earlier analysis of more than 550 of the donors, sequences lacking an unambiguous match to a single V gene segment were excluded. In an earlier analysis of 587 of the donors, a V segment was called functional when productive rearrangements were above 56.7%, and segregating when the standard deviation between donors exceeded 5%. To diagnose cytomegalovirus status from the catalog of TCR beta chain sequences, a statistical classification framework was built. V and J gene assignment, in a later analysis, came from comparing TCR nucleotide sequences with IMGT/GENE-DB human TR gene sequences. A later analysis assigned CDR3 sequences and most-parsimonious VDJ recombination scenarios with the TCRdist pipeline. In a later analysis, every TCR beta chain was defined by the combination of its CDR3 amino acid sequence and its V-gene family, and reads without a unique V-gene family were dropped. A later analysis removed 592 highly shared, low-generation-probability nucleotide sequences to deal with suspected cross-contamination and a sequencing artifact. For each public chain, a later analysis derived a clonal expansion index from normalized ranks of inferred template counts within each repertoire. In a later analysis, generation probabilities were computed using a VDJ recombination model fitted to out-of-frame rearrangements, and the results were checked against IGoR. In a later analysis, TCR-TCR, TCR-HLA and TCR-CMV co-occurrence was scored with hypergeometric tests, and a repertoire-size bias correction was applied to TCR pairs. False discovery rates were estimated in a later analysis by permuting HLA or CMV assignments 20 times. In a later analysis, co-occurring TCRs were grouped with DBSCAN, and TCRdist sequence similarity was added when clustering was performed within HLA-allele-positive subsets. Repertoires with fewer than 30,000 or more than 120,000 public chains were left out of co-occurrence clustering, as were about 5 repertoires with anomalous nucleotide sharing. TCRdb re-hosts the immuneACCESS table, in-frame sequences only. Its copies lack some clones; in the studies checked, an unresolved V gene accounts for under half of them, and the cause for the rest is not known. The D gene and trimming were derived from the DNA, and the V and J assignments and clone size from that table. Recorded for this sample are 120,000 or so clones; 81% of them occurred a single time. In total, the top ten clones hold under 4.5% of the sample.

With regard to this clone: Which antigen it targets is not known. One base away there is no much larger clone; base qualities are not given.

In total, 500 to 700 healthy bone marrow donors made up the cohort. At the time of sampling, every cohort member was nominally healthy, though immune exposures that went unrecorded were likely present. The donor was CMV seropositive and was included in the group of 250 to 300 seropositive cohort members. Each donor provided a peripheral blood sample, and peripheral blood mononuclear cells were used for TCR beta sequencing. The Qiagen DNeasy Blood Extraction Kit was used to extract genomic DNA from the blood cell samples. The source is a man younger than 35 in good health and CMV-seropositive. The chain links TRBV30 with TRBJ1-3, and perhaps TRBD1 as D gene, on 5 matching bases. Material for sequencing was PBMCs. The sequenced DNA is TGTGCCTGTAACAAGATTCAGGGATTTGGAAACACCATATATTTT. This yields the protein CACNKIQGFGNTIYF.